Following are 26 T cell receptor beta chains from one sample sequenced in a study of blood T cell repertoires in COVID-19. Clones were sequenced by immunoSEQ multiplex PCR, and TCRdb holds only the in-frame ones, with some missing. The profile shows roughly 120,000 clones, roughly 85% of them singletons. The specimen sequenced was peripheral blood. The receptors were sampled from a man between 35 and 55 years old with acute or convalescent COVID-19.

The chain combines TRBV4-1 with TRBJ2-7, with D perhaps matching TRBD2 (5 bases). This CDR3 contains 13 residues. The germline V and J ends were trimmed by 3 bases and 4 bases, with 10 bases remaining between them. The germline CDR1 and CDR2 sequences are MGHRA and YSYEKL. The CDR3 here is CASSQRAEYEQYF. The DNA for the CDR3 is TGCGCCAGCAGCCAGCGGGCGGAATACGAGCAGTACTTC.

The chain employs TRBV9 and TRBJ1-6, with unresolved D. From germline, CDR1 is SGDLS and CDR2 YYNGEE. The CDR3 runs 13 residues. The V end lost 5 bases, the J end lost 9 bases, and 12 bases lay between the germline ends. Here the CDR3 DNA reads TGTGCCAGCAGTTCTTCTTGGAGTTCACCCCTCCACTTT. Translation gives CASSSSWSSPLHF.

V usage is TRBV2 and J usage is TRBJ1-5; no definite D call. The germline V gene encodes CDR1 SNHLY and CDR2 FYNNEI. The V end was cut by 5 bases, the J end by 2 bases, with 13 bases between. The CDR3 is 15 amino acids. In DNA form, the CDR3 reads TGTGCCAGCAGTCTAGAACCGAGCGGCAATCAGCCCCAGCATTTT. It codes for CASSLEPSGNQPQHF.

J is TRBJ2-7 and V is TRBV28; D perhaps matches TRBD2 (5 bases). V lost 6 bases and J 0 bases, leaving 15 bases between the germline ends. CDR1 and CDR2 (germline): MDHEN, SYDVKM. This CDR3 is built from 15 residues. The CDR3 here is CASSPTSRSSYEQYF. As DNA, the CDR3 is TGTGCCAGCAGCCCTACTAGTAGGAGCTCCTACGAGCAGTACTTC.

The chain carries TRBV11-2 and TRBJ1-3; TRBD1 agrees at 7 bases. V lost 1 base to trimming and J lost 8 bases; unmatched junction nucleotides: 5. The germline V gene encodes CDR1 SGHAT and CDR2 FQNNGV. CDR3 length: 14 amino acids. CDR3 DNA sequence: TGTGCCAGCAGCTTAGGAACAGGGGCCGACACCATATATTTT. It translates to CASSLGTGADTIYF.

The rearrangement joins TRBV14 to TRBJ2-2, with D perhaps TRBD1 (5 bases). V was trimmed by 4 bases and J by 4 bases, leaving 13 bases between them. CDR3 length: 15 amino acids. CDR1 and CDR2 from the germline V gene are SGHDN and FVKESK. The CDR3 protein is CASSPLGRPTGELFF. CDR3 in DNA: TGTGCCAGCAGCCCTCTGGGGCGCCCCACCGGGGAGCTGTTTTTT.

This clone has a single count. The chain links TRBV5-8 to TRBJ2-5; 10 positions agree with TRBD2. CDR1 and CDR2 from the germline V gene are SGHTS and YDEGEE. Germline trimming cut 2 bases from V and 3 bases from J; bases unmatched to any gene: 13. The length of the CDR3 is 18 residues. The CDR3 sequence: CASSFLDTGLAGEETQYF. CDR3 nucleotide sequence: TGTGCCAGCAGCTTCCTCGACACGGGGCTAGCGGGAGAAGAGACCCAGTACTTC.

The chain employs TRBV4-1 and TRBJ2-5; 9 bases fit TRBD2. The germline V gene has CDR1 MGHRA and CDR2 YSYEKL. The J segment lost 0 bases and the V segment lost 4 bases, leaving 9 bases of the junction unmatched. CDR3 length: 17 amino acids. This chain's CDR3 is CASSLRSSGGDQETQYF. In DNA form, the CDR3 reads TGCGCCAGCAGCCTTCGTAGTAGCGGGGGCGACCAAGAGACCCAGTACTTC.

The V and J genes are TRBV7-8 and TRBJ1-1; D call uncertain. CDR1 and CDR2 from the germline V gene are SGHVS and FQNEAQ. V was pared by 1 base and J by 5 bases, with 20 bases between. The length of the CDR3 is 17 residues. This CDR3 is CASSLGRLGIRRTEAFF. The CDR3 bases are TGTGCCAGCAGCTTAGGCCGCTTGGGGATAAGGAGGACTGAAGCTTTCTTT.

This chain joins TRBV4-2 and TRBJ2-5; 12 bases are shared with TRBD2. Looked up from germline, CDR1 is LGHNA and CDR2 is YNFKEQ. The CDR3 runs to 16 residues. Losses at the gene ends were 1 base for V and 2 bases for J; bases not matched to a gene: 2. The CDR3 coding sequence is TGTGCCAGCAGCCAAGCCGGGACTAGCGGGCAAGAGACCCAGTACTTC. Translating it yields CASSQAGTSGQETQYF.

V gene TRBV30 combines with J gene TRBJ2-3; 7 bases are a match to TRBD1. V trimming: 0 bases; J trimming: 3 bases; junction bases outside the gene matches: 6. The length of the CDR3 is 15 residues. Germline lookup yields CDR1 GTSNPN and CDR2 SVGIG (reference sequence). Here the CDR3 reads CAWSVTGLLTDTQYF. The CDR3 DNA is TGTGCCTGGAGTGTGACAGGGTTGTTGACAGATACGCAGTATTTT.

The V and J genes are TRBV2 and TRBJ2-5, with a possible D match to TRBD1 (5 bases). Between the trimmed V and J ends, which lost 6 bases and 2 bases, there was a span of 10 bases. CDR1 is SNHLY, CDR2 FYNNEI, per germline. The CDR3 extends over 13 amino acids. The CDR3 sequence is CASSRDRQETQYF. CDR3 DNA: TGTGCCAGCAGCCGCGACAGACAAGAGACCCAGTACTTC. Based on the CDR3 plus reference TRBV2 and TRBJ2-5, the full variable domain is EPEVTQTPSHQVTQMGQEVILRCVPISNHLYFYWYRQILGQKVEFLVSFYNNEISEKSEIFDDQFSVERPDGSNFTLKIRSTKLEDSAMYFCASSRDRQETQYFGPGTRLLVL.

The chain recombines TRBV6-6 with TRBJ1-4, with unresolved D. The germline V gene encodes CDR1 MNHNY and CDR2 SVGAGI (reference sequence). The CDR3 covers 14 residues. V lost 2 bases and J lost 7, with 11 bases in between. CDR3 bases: TGTGCCAGCAGTTACACCGGGTCTGGTGAAAAACTGTTTTTT. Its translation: CASSYTGSGEKLFF.

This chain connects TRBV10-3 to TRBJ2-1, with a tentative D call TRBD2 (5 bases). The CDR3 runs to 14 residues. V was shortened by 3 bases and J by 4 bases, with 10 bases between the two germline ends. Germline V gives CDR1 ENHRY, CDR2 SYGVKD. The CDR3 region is CAISDGLSYNEQFF. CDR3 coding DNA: TGTGCCATCAGTGATGGACTTAGTTACAATGAGCAGTTCTTC.

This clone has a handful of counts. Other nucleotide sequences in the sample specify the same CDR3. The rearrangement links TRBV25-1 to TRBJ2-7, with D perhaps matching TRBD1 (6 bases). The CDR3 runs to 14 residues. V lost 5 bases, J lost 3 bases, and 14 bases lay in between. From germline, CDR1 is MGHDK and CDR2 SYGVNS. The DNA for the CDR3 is TGTGCCAGCAGTAGGGCAGGGGAGAGCTACGAGCAGTACTTC. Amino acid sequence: CASSRAGESYEQYF.

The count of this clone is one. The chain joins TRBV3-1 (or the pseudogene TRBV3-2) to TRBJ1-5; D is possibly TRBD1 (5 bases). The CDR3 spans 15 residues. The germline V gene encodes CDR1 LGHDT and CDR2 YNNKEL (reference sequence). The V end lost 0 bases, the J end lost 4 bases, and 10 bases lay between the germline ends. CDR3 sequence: CASSQEAGPNQPQHF. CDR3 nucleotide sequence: TGTGCCAGCAGCCAAGAGGCAGGGCCAAATCAGCCCCAGCATTTT.

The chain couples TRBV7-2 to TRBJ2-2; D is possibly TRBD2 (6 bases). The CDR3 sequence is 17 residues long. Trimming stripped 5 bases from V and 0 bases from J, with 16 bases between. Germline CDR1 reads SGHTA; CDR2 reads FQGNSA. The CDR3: CASSPGAGGANTGELFF. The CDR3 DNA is TGTGCCAGCAGCCCTGGGGCGGGCGGGGCGAACACCGGGGAGCTGTTTTTT.

In DNA, the CDR3 is TGTGCCAGCAGTAAAGCGGGACTCTACGAGCAGTACTTC. Protein product: CASSKAGLYEQYF. The V gene is TRBV28, the J gene TRBJ2-7; TRBD2 agrees at 7 bases. Germline CDR1 MDHEN, CDR2 SYDVKM. V shed 5 bases, J shed 3 bases, and the junction held 4 bases outside the gene matches. The CDR3 is made up of 13 amino acids.

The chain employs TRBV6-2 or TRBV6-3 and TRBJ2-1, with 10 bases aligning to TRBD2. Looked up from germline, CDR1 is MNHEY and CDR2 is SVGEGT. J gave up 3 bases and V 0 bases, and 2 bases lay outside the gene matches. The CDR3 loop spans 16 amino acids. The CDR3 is CASSYSRTSGYNEQFF. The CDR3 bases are TGTGCCAGCAGTTACTCCCGGACTAGCGGCTACAATGAGCAGTTCTTC.

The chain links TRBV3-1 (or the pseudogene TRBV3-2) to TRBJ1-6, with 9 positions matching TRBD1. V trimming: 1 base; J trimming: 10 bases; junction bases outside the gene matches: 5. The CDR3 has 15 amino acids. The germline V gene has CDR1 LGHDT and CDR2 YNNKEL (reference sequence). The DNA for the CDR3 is TGTGCCAGCAGCCAAGGTTGGACAGGGGTGTCACCCCTCCACTTT. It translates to CASSQGWTGVSPLHF.

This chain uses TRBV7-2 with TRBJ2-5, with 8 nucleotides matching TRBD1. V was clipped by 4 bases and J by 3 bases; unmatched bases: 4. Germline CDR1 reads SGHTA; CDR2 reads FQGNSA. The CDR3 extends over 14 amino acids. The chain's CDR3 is CASSSVDREETQYF. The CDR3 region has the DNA TGTGCCAGCAGCTCCGTGGACAGGGAAGAGACCCAGTACTTC.

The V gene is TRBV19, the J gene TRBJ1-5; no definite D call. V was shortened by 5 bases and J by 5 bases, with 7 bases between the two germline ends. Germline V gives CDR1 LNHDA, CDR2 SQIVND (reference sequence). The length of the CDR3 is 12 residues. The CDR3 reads CASSALHQPQHF. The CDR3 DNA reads TGTGCCAGTAGTGCGCTCCATCAGCCCCAGCATTTT.

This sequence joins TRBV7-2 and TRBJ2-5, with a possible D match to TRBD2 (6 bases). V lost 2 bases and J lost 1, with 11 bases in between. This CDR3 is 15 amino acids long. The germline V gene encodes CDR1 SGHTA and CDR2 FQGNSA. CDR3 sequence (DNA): TGTGCCAGCAGCTTAACAAGGGGAGGCCAAGAGACCCAGTACTTC. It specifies CASSLTRGGQETQYF.

The CDR3 DNA is TGTGCCAGCAGTGAACGAAGAGCCTACGAGCAGTACTTC. It encodes CASSERRAYEQYF. V usage is TRBV6-1 and J usage is TRBJ2-7; D gene ambiguous. CDR1 MNHNS and CDR2 SASEGT come from the germline V gene. The CDR3 length is 13 residues. Trimming removed 2 bases from V and 2 bases from J, with 7 bases in between.

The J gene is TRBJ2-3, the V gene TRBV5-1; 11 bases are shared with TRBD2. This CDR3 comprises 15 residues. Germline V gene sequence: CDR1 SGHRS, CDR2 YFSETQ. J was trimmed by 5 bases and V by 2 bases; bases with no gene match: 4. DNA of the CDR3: TGCGCCAGCAGCTTACTAGCGGGAGAAGGAGATACGCAGTATTTT. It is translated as CASSLLAGEGDTQYF.

DNA for the CDR3: TGTGCCAGCAGTCCCCTGGGAGCAGACTCCTACGAGCAGTACTTC. Translated: CASSPLGADSYEQYF. The rearrangement uses TRBV6-5 and TRBJ2-7; D possibly corresponds to TRBD2 (5 bases). Germline V gene data show CDR1 as MNHEY and CDR2 as SVGAGI. V was cut by 5 bases and J by 0 bases, with 14 bases left in between. The CDR3 is 15 amino acids.